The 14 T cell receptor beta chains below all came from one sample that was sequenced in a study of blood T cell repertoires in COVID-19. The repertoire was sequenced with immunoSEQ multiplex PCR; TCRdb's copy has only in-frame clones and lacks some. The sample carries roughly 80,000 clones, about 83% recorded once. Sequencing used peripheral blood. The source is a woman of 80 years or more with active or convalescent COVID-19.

The CDR3 coding sequence is TGTGCCAGCTCCTTCTTTGCCCCCGCACAGGGCACGCCCTACGAGCAGTACTTC. As protein: CASSFFAPAQGTPYEQYF. The V gene is TRBV18, the J gene TRBJ2-7; TRBD1 is a possible D gene (6 bases). The germline V gene has CDR1 KGHSH and CDR2 LQKENI. V was cut by 6 bases and J by 2 bases, with 26 bases left in between. There are 18 residues in the CDR3. The whole variable domain, remainder taken from reference TRBV18 and TRBJ2-7, is NAGVMQNPRHLVRRRGQEARLRCSPMKGHSHVYWYRQLPEEGLKFMVYLQKENIIDESGMPKERFSAEFPKEGPSILRIQQVVRGDSAAYFCASSFFAPAQGTPYEQYFGPGTRLTVT.

In nucleotides, the CDR3 is TGTGCCAGCAGTTGGACAGGGGGCGCAGATACGCAGTATTTT. Translation gives CASSWTGGADTQYF. The V call is TRBV28, the J call TRBJ2-3, with 11 bases that match TRBD1. Germline CDR1 is MDHEN and CDR2 is SYDVKM. V was clipped by 4 bases and J by 4 bases; unmatched bases: 1. This CDR3 region has 14 residues.

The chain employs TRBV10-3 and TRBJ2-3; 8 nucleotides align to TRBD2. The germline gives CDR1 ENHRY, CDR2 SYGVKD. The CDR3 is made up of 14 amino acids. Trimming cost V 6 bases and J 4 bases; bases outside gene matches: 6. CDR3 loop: CAIRTSAGADTQYF. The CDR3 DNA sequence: TGTGCCATCAGGACTAGCGCGGGGGCAGATACGCAGTATTTT.

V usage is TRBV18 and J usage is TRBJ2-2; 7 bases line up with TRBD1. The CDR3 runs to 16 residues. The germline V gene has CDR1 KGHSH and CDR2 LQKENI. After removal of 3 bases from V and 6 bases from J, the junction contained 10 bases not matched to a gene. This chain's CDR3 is CASSPRQGVSAGELFF. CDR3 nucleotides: TGTGCCAGCTCACCCCGACAGGGCGTCTCCGCCGGGGAGCTGTTTTTT.

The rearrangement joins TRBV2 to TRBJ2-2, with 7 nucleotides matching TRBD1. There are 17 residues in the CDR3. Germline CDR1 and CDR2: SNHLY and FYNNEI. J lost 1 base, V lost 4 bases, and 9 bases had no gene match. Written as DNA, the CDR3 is TGTGCCAGCAGTGGAATAAGGGACAGCATGAACACCGGGGAGCTGTTTTTT. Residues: CASSGIRDSMNTGELFF. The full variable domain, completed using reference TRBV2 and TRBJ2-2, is EPEVTQTPSHQVTQMGQEVILRCVPISNHLYFYWYRQILGQKVEFLVSFYNNEISEKSEIFDDQFSVERPDGSNFTLKIRSTKLEDSAMYFCASSGIRDSMNTGELFFGEGSRLTVL.

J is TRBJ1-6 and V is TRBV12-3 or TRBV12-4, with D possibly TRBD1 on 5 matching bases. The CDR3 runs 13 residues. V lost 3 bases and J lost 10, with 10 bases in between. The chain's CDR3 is CASSLDTLSPLHF. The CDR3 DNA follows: TGTGCCAGCAGTTTGGACACGTTATCACCCCTCCACTTT.

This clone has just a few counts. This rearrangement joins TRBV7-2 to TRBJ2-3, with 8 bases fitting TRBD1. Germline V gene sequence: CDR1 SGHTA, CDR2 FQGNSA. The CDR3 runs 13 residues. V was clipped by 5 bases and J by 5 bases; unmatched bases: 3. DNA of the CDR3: TGTGCCAGCAGCGACAGGGGAGGAGATACGCAGTATTTT. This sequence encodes CASSDRGGDTQYF.

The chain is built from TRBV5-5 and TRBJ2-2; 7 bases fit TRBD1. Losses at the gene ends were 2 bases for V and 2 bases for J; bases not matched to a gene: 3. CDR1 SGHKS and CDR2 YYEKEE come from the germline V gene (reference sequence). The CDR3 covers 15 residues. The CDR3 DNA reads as TGTGCCAGCAGCTTTGACAGGGCCAACACCGGGGAGCTGTTTTTT. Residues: CASSFDRANTGELFF.

CDR3 nucleotides: TGTGCCAGCAATTCCAAGTGGGCAGGGTGGCAGCCCCAGCATTTT. Protein product: CASNSKWAGWQPQHF. J is TRBJ1-5 and V is TRBV28, with D perhaps TRBD1 (5 bases). Trimming pared 7 bases from V and 7 bases from J, leaving 20 bases between. The germline V gene has CDR1 MDHEN and CDR2 SYDVKM. The CDR3 contains 15 residues.

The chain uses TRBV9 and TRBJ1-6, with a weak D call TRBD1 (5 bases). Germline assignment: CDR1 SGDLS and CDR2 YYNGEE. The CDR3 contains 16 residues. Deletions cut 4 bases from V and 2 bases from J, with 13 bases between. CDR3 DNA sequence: TGTGCCAGCAGCCCGGGGGGAGGGACCTATAATTCACCCCTCCACTTT. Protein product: CASSPGGGTYNSPLHF.

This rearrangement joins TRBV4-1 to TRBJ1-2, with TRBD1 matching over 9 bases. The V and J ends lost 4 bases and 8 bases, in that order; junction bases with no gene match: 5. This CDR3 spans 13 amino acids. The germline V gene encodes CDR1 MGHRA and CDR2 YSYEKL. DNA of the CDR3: TGCGCCAGCAGCCGGGACAGGGTGGGCGGCTACACCTTC. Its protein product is CASSRDRVGGYTF.

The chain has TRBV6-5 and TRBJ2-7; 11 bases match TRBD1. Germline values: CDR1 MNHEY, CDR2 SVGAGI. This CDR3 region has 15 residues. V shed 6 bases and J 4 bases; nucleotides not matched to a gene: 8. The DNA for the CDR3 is TGTGCCAGCAGGTCCTGGACAGGGGGCATGTACGAGCAGTACTTC. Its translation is CASRSWTGGMYEQYF.

The DNA of the CDR3 is TGTGCCAGCAGCTTACCGGGACAGGGAGGCTATGGCTACACCTTC. Amino acids: CASSLPGQGGYGYTF. The rearrangement joins TRBV5-4 to TRBJ1-2; 9 bases are a match to TRBD1. This CDR3 region has 15 residues. Germline CDR1 SGHNT, CDR2 YYREEE (reference sequence). Trimming cost V 2 bases and J 4 bases; bases outside gene matches: 6.

DNA of the CDR3: TGTGCCAGCAGCCAGCCGGCAGGGGACGACAACAGGGAGCTGTTTTTT. Translating gives CASSQPAGDDNRELFF. This chain connects TRBV7-6 to TRBJ2-2, with D perhaps matching TRBD1 (6 bases). The V and J ends lost 5 bases and 9 bases respectively, with 22 bases between them. Germline CDR1 is SGHVS and CDR2 is FNYEAQ. The CDR3 has 16 residues. Combining the CDR3 with reference TRBV7-6 and TRBJ2-2 gives the whole variable domain GAGVSQSPRYKVTKRGQDVALRCDPISGHVSLYWYRQALGQGPEFLTYFNYEAQQDKSGLPNDRFSAERPEGSISTLTIQRTEQRDSAMYRCASSQPAGDDNRELFFGEGSRLTVL.